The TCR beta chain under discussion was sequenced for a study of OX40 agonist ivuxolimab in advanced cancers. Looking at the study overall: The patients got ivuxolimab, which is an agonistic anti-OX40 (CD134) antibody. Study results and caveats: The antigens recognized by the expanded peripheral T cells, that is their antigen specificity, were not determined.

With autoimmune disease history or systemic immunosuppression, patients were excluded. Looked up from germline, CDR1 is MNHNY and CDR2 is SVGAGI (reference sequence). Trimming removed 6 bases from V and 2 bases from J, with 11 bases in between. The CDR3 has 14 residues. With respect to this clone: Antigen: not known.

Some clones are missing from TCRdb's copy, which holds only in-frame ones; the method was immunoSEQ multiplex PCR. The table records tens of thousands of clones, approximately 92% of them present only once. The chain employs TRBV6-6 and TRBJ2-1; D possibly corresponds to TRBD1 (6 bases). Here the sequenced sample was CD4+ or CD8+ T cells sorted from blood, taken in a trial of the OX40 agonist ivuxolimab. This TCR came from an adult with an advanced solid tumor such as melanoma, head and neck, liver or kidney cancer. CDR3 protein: CASRRGQPYNEQFF. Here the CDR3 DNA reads TGTGCCAGCAGGAGAGGACAGCCCTACAATGAGCAGTTCTTC.